Listed below are T cell receptor beta chains from one sample, sequenced in a study of response to subunit inactivated influenza vaccine. TCRdb re-analysed the RT-PCR reads in MiXCR, keeping a single row per CDR3 protein. The sample consists of 530,000 or so distinct CDR3 sequences, 10% to 15% of them appearing once. The starting material was PBMCs from blood, obtained on the day of vaccination. These receptors all come from a man aged 50 or older who received an inactivated influenza vaccine. The CDR3 runs from the conserved cysteine through the conserved F or W. Fields, in order: V gene, J gene, D gene, clone size, CDR3 protein, CDR3 DNA. A D gene is named only where the DNA matches it firmly. Some rows have no size entry. The others give once, few or many, or a class for an expanded clone.

TRBV6-2/TRBV6-3	TRBJ2-1	NA	NA	CASARGAGVNEQFF	TGTGCCAGCGCCCGGGGGGCGGGGGTCAATGAGCAGTTCTTC
TRBV7-9	TRBJ2-1	TRBD2	NA	CASSSLAGPGNEQFF	TGTGCCAGCAGCTCCCTAGCGGGGCCGGGGAATGAGCAGTTCTTC
TRBV27	TRBJ2-5	NA	few	CASAQGTGWETQYF	TGTGCCAGTGCACAGGGAACTGGGTGGGAGACCCAGTACTTC
TRBV7-8	TRBJ2-2	TRBD1	NA	CASSLQGASTGELFF	TGTGCCAGCAGCCTACAGGGGGCGAGCACCGGGGAGCTGTTTTTT
TRBV24-1	TRBJ2-3	NA	few	CATSDRDPGTQYF	TGTGCCACCAGTGATAGAGACCCGGGTACGCAGTATTTT
TRBV3-1	TRBJ2-3	NA	NA	CASSAALVYTQYF	TGTGCCAGCAGCGCAGCCTTAGTTTATACGCAGTATTTT
TRBV7-2	TRBJ1-5	NA	NA	CASSLEPGNQPQHF	TGTGCCAGCAGCTTAGAGCCGGGTAATCAGCCCCAGCATTTT
TRBV20-1	TRBJ2-7	TRBD1	few	CSAPVRGRHSYEQYF	TGCAGTGCTCCAGTCAGGGGGCGACACTCCTACGAGCAGTACTTC
TRBV29-1	TRBJ1-2	NA	NA	CSVVQKNYGYTF	TGCAGCGTTGTACAGAAAAACTATGGCTACACCTTC
TRBV7-2	TRBJ2-7	TRBD2	NA	CASSLVGLAGDEQYF	TGTGCCAGCAGCTTAGTAGGACTAGCGGGAGACGAGCAGTACTTC
TRBV3-1	TRBJ2-5	NA	NA	CASSQDPPQYF	TGTGCCAGCAGCCAAGATCCCCCCCAGTACTTC
TRBV18	TRBJ2-3	TRBD1	NA	CASSPPDRGRRDTQYF	TGTGCCAGCTCACCTCCGGACAGGGGGAGACGGGATACGCAGTATTTT
TRBV5-5	TRBJ1-2	NA	few	CASSLSRVVTNYGYTF	TGTGCCAGCAGCTTGTCTCGGGTAGTGACTAACTATGGCTACACCTTC
TRBV7-8	TRBJ1-1	NA	few	CASSLARLPTEAFF	TGTGCCAGCAGCTTAGCGCGGCTACCCACTGAAGCTTTCTTT
TRBV14	TRBJ2-1	NA	many	CASSQDPNREGTRGQFF	TGTGCCAGCAGCCAAGATCCTAACAGGGAGGGAACCCGAGGGCAGTTCTTC
TRBV20-1	TRBJ2-7	NA	NA	CSAPPWGGSSYEQYF	TGCAGTGCCCCGCCGTGGGGCGGAAGCTCCTACGAGCAGTACTTC
TRBV29-1	TRBJ2-4	NA	few	CSVEEGTVQF	TGCAGCGTTGAAGAGGGGACGGTTCAGTTC
TRBV6-5	TRBJ1-5	NA	few	CASSYSWESNQPQHF	TGTGCCAGCAGTTACTCGTGGGAGAGCAATCAGCCCCAGCATTTT
TRBV18	TRBJ2-1	NA	NA	CASSPKAGNNEQFF	TGTGCCAGCTCACCGAAAGCAGGAAACAATGAGCAGTTCTTC
TRBV19	TRBJ2-1	TRBD2	few	CASSDRTSGRKGDEQFF	TGTGCCAGTAGTGACCGGACTAGCGGGAGGAAAGGGGATGAGCAGTTCTTC
TRBV19	TRBJ2-1	TRBD2	NA	CASKAGGRRLDEQFF	TGTGCCAGTAAGGCGGGGGGCCGACGGTTGGATGAGCAGTTCTTC
TRBV5-1	TRBJ2-3	NA	few	CASSFPRDHFTDTQYF	TGCGCCAGCAGCTTCCCCAGGGACCATTTCACAGATACGCAGTATTTT
TRBV5-1	TRBJ2-3	TRBD2	NA	CASSNLPGLAGGTDTQYF	TGCGCCAGCAGCAACCTACCGGGACTAGCGGGGGGCACAGATACGCAGTATTTT
TRBV5-1	TRBJ1-4	NA	few	CASSESSTNEKLFF	TGCGCCAGCAGCGAGTCCTCAACTAATGAAAAACTGTTTTTT
TRBV9	TRBJ2-1	NA	NA	CASSVAPSSYNEQFF	TGTGCCAGCAGCGTAGCCCCCAGCTCCTACAATGAGCAGTTCTTC
TRBV4-3	TRBJ1-4	TRBD1	few	CASSNDRGQNEKLFF	TGCGCCAGCAGCAACGACAGGGGGCAGAATGAAAAACTGTTTTTT
TRBV7-2	TRBJ1-3	NA	NA	CASSLVPGDPNTIYF	TGTGCCAGCAGCTTAGTTCCAGGCGACCCAAACACCATATATTTT
TRBV5-1	TRBJ2-7	NA	NA	CASSLRASPEQYF	TGCGCCAGCAGCTTGAGGGCCTCCCCCGAGCAGTACTTC
TRBV18	TRBJ1-6	NA	NA	CASSPRGGQDSPLHF	TGTGCCAGCTCACCACGGGGGGGGCAGGATTCACCCCTCCACTTT
TRBV20-1	TRBJ2-1	NA	few	CSARTLRHDEQFF	TGCAGTGCTAGGACCCTTCGCCACGATGAGCAGTTCTTC
TRBV7-3	TRBJ2-6	TRBD1	NA	CASRPGQGVLGANVLTF	TGTGCCAGCAGGCCGGGACAGGGAGTTTTGGGGGCCAACGTCCTGACTTTC
TRBV27	TRBJ2-2	NA	few	CASSWGGIAGELFF	TGTGCCAGCAGTTGGGGCGGGATCGCCGGGGAGCTGTTTTTT
TRBV28	TRBJ2-5	NA	NA	CASYRVGETQYF	TGTGCCAGCTACAGGGTGGGGGAGACCCAGTACTTC
TRBV11-1	TRBJ2-1	TRBD2	NA	CASRQTSGRLEMYNEQFF	TGTGCCAGCAGGCAGACTAGCGGGAGGCTCGAAATGTACAATGAGCAGTTCTTC
TRBV9	TRBJ2-5	NA	few	CASSSGDLALLETQYF	TGTGCCAGCAGCTCGGGGGATTTGGCCCTTTTGGAGACCCAGTACTTC
TRBV12-3/TRBV12-4	TRBJ2-3	NA	few	CASSPNPPDTQYF	TGTGCCAGCAGTCCTAATCCCCCAGATACGCAGTATTTT
TRBV5-1	TRBJ2-1	TRBD2	NA	CASSPTAGGNEQFF	TGCGCCAGCAGCCCGACAGCGGGAGGCAATGAGCAGTTCTTC
TRBV20-1	TRBJ2-1	NA	NA	CSAIAYNEQFF	TGCAGTGCTATAGCATACAATGAGCAGTTCTTC
TRBV7-9	TRBJ2-2	TRBD1	NA	CASSFRGGARTGELFF	TGTGCCAGCAGCTTTAGAGGGGGCGCGAGGACCGGGGAGCTGTTTTTT
TRBV12-3/TRBV12-4	TRBJ2-1	NA	few	CASSFLDSNEQFF	TGTGCCAGCAGTTTTTTAGATAGCAATGAGCAGTTCTTC
TRBV18	TRBJ2-7	NA	many	CASSRTRGPYEQYF	TGTGCCAGCTCACGAACCAGGGGACCCTACGAGCAGTACTTC
TRBV20-1	TRBJ2-1	NA	NA	CSAQTGGRGDEQFF	TGCAGTGCTCAGACCGGGGGTCGTGGGGATGAGCAGTTCTTC
TRBV5-6	TRBJ1-2	NA	NA	CASTTDGRGYGYTF	TGTGCCAGCACCACCGACGGGAGAGGCTATGGCTACACCTTC
TRBV7-2	TRBJ2-1	TRBD2	many	CASSLVAGVNNEQFF	TGTGCCAGCAGCTTAGTTGCGGGGGTGAACAATGAGCAGTTCTTC
TRBV5-1	TRBJ1-2	TRBD1	many	CASSLGGQGAFGYTF	TGCGCCAGCAGCCTCGGTGGACAGGGGGCCTTTGGCTACACCTTC
TRBV27	TRBJ2-2	TRBD2	few	CASSLLGGRASGELFF	TGTGCCAGCAGTTTACTCGGCGGGAGAGCCTCCGGGGAGCTGTTTTTT
TRBV7-2	TRBJ2-3	NA	many	CASSWVGGPDTQYF	TGTGCCAGCAGCTGGGTGGGCGGCCCAGATACGCAGTATTTT
TRBV6-2/TRBV6-3	TRBJ2-7	NA	NA	CASRTLVGQGPYEQYF	TGTGCCAGCAGGACCTTAGTCGGCCAGGGACCCTACGAGCAGTACTTC
TRBV7-9	TRBJ2-1	NA	many	CASSMDYVNEQFF	TGTGCCAGCAGCATGGACTACGTGAATGAGCAGTTCTTC
TRBV4-2	TRBJ2-7	TRBD2	NA	CASSQDAAGGPPFYEQYF	TGTGCCAGCAGCCAAGATGCGGCGGGAGGGCCCCCGTTCTACGAGCAGTACTTC
TRBV11-1	TRBJ2-7	TRBD1	few	CASSLTDRSDYEQYF	TGTGCCAGCAGCTTAACGGACAGGTCGGATTACGAGCAGTACTTC
TRBV10-3	TRBJ2-2	TRBD2	few	CAIGGLQSSTGELFF	TGTGCCATCGGGGGACTACAGAGTTCCACCGGGGAGCTGTTTTTT